The following is a T cell receptor (beta chain) sequence with its context. Its antigen is as yet unknown. The data originate from a study of shared clonotypes between healthy human individuals. Looking at the study overall: CD8 memory received one plate per donor, CD8 naive two, CD4 memory three and CD4 naive three.

As originally analysed: There were no quality scores in the junction-only immunoSEQ sequences, so filtering differed. The assay was immunoSEQ multiplex PCR, and TCRdb's table has in-frame clones only and misses some. V, J and clone size reflect that table, while D and trimming were determined from the DNA. The table lists 650,000 to 800,000 clones, 92% of them singletons, with about 24% in the top ten. CD8 cells classed as naive were CD45RO-negative and positively selected for CCR7, excluding terminally differentiated effector memory CD45RA+ cells. The CDR3 runs to 15 residues. V was trimmed by 5 bases and J by 8 bases, leaving 19 bases between them. Germline assignment: CDR1 SGHVS and CDR2 FQNEAQ. General observations from the study: Clonotypes shared by all four donors outscored non-shared clonotypes in generation probability.

The specimen sequenced was naive CD8+ T cells sorted from blood. This clonotype originated in a man aged 30 to 45 in good health. This chain connects TRBV7-8 to TRBJ2-1; a possible D gene is TRBD1 (6 bases). This CDR3 is CASSMGQASLHEQFF. The CDR3 DNA sequence: TGTGCCAGCAGCATGGGACAAGCCAGTCTACATGAGCAGTTCTTC.